One sample yielded the 23 T cell receptor beta chains listed below, sequenced in a study of human T cells and chemical hapten exposure (dated by TCRdb to the early 2020s). What the time point label conveys for this sample: patch test 3, about 24 weeks after DPC sensitization. The treatment or condition label corresponds to: therapeutic diphenylcyclopropenone sensitization with weekly scalp DPC. Library generation was performed with RACE. The run used a NextSeq 500. TCRdb ran its own pipeline on the public reads, namely fastp trimming at Q25 and MiXCR clone calling, and kept in-frame beta chains. For every CDR3 protein sequence, its rows merge into one entry that carries the most common genes and DNA. The sample profile shows tens of thousands of distinct CDR3 sequences; roughly 11% of them were found once. The ten largest clones capture 1% to 1.2% of the sample. The sample here was whole blood, taken in connection with sensitization to the hapten diphenylcyclopropenone (DPC). These receptors came from a woman in her twenties or thirties with alopecia areata. Some clones in this sample may be carry-over from other donors' samples.

The sample holds a few counts of this clonotype. The chain joins TRBV9 to TRBJ1-3; tentative D call: TRBD1 (5 bases). This CDR3 spans 18 amino acids. V gave up 0 bases and J gave up 0 bases, with 16 bases separating them. Germline-derived CDR1 and CDR2 are SGDLS and YYNGEE. The chain's CDR3 is CASSVGGDPRLSGNTIYF. Here the CDR3 DNA reads TGTGCCAGCAGCGTAGGAGGGGACCCTAGACTCTCTGGAAACACCATATATTTT.

This clonotype was seen at least ten times. This chain joins TRBV5-1 and TRBJ1-2; D may be TRBD1 (5 bases). Trimming cost V 0 bases and J 4 bases, with 13 bases left between them. Germline V gene data show CDR1 as SGHRS and CDR2 as YFSETQ. The CDR3 runs 15 residues. In nucleotides, the CDR3 is TGCGCCAGCAGCTTGGCCCTGGGACCGCTCTATGGCTACACCTTC. The encoded protein is CASSLALGPLYGYTF.

This clonotype showed up many times. The gene calls are TRBV4-2 and TRBJ2-7; D is uncertain. Trimming took 1 base from V and 2 from J, leaving 15 bases between them. Germline V lookup: CDR1 LGHNA, CDR2 YNFKEQ. There are 16 residues in the CDR3. CDR3 amino acids: CASSQGSSATTYEQYF. The DNA for the CDR3 is TGTGCCAGCAGCCAAGGGTCGAGCGCAACCACCTACGAGCAGTACTTC.

In its sample, this clonotype was seen many times. The chain recombines TRBV20-1 with TRBJ2-3; 7 bases agree with TRBD2. CDR1 is DFQATT, CDR2 SNEGSKA, per germline (reference sequence). The CDR3 has 14 residues. V trimming: 6 bases; J trimming: 2 bases; junction bases outside the gene matches: 8. CDR3 DNA: TGCAGTGCGAGGGGAGCGGGGAACACAGATACGCAGTATTTT. Its translation: CSARGAGNTDTQYF.

Many counts were recorded for this clonotype. The CDR3 loop reads CATSRGGTEPYNEQFF. DNA for the CDR3: TGTGCCACCAGCCGCGGAGGGACTGAACCCTACAATGAGCAGTTCTTC. The rearrangement uses TRBV15 and TRBJ2-1; a possible D gene is TRBD2 (6 bases). The CDR3 contains 16 residues. The germline V gene has CDR1 LNHNV and CDR2 YYDKDF (reference sequence). Deletions cut 5 bases from V and 2 bases from J, with 16 bases between.

The rearrangement uses TRBV14 and TRBJ1-5; TRBD1 matches 10 bases. The CDR3 runs to 17 residues. The junction had 12 bases not matched to a gene; V was cut back by 3 bases and J by 7 bases. Germline CDR1 is SGHDN and CDR2 is FVKESK. The CDR3 coding sequence is TGTGCCAGCAGCCACCCCTGGGACAGGGGATGTCAACAGCCCCAGCATTTT. Protein: CASSHPWDRGCQQPQHF.

The J gene is TRBJ2-1, the V gene TRBV20-1, with 13 bases lining up with TRBD2. The length of the CDR3 is 16 residues. V dropped 3 bases and J dropped 0; count of bases not matched to a gene: 2. CDR1 is DFQATT and CDR2 is SNEGSKA in the germline V gene (reference sequence). CDR3 protein: CSARGTSGNSYNEQFF. For the CDR3, the DNA is TGCAGTGCTAGGGGGACTAGCGGGAACTCCTACAATGAGCAGTTCTTC.

This clonotype was seen at least ten times. The chain uses TRBV7-8 and TRBJ1-1; the D is unclear. Germline-derived CDR1 and CDR2 are SGHVS and FQNEAQ. The CDR3 covers 14 residues. The V end was cut by 0 bases, the J end by 0 bases, with 5 bases between. CDR3 protein: CASSLAGMNTEAFF. CDR3 nucleotides: TGTGCCAGCAGCTTAGCAGGGATGAACACTGAAGCTTTCTTT.

This clonotype was recorded many times. The chain is built from TRBV27 and TRBJ1-5; 7 bases match TRBD1. The CDR3 covers 14 residues. Germline assignment: CDR1 MNHEY and CDR2 SMNVEV (reference sequence). The V gene end was trimmed by 2 bases and the J gene end by 5 bases; junction bases not matched to a gene: 3. In nucleotides, the CDR3 is TGTGCCAGCAGTTTAGCAGGGGGATATCAGCCCCAGCATTTT. Translating gives CASSLAGGYQPQHF.

In this sample, this clonotype turned up many times. The chain uses TRBV29-1 and TRBJ1-5; D is ambiguous. The CDR3 is made up of 13 amino acids. From germline, CDR1 is SQVTM and CDR2 ANQGSEA. Trimming stripped 7 bases from V and 0 bases from J, with 10 bases between. The chain's CDR3 is CSAGSGSNQPQHF. In DNA form, the CDR3 reads TGCAGCGCTGGGTCGGGTAGCAATCAGCCCCAGCATTTT.

In regard to this clonotype: One end of the junction does not line up with germline, which may come from a read error. This chain joins TRBV19 and TRBJ2-1; D might be TRBD1 or TRBD2, each matching 5 bases. CDR3 length equals 15 residues. Germline V lookup: CDR1 LNHDA, CDR2 SQIVND (reference sequence). The CDR3 reads CASSIMGDVGNEEFF. As DNA, the CDR3 is TGTGCCAGTAGTATAATGGGGGATGTGGGGAATGAGGAGTTCTTC.

This clonotype has a handful of counts. The gene calls are TRBV18 and TRBJ1-2, with D maybe TRBD1 (6 bases). Trimming took 4 bases from V and 2 from J, leaving 11 bases between them. This CDR3 region has 14 residues. Looked up from germline, CDR1 is KGHSH and CDR2 is LQKENI. CDR3: CASSRDTENYGYTF. CDR3 DNA: TGTGCCAGCTCACGGGACACCGAAAACTATGGCTACACCTTC. The whole variable domain, remainder taken from reference TRBV18 and TRBJ1-2, is NAGVMQNPRHLVRRRGQEARLRCSPMKGHSHVYWYRQLPEEGLKFMVYLQKENIIDESGMPKERFSAEFPKEGPSILRIQQVVRGDSAAYFCASSRDTENYGYTFGSGTRLTVV.

For the CDR3, the DNA is TGCAGTGCTAGACTACGGACAGGGCAGACAGATACGCAGTATTTT. It encodes CSARLRTGQTDTQYF. The chain couples TRBV20-1 to TRBJ2-3; 8 bases line up with TRBD1. CDR3 length: 15 residues. Germline assignment: CDR1 DFQATT and CDR2 SNEGSKA (reference sequence). Trimming cost V 2 bases and J 3 bases; bases outside gene matches: 7.

This sequence joins TRBV20-1 and TRBJ1-2; D might be TRBD1 (5 bases). The V end was cut by 1 base, the J end by 2 bases, with 17 bases between. This CDR3 has 16 residues. Germline V gene lookup returns CDR1 DFQATT and CDR2 SNEGSKA (reference sequence). CDR3 region: CSARATSGARNYGYTF. The CDR3 bases are TGCAGTGCTAGAGCCACGAGTGGGGCGAGGAACTATGGCTACACCTTC.

This clonotype was recorded many times. V and J are TRBV6-5 and TRBJ2-6; D call uncertain. This CDR3 has 15 residues. Trimming cost V 6 bases and J 0 bases, with 9 bases left between them. CDR1 is MNHEY, CDR2 SVGAGI, per germline. The CDR3 loop is CASRAGFSGANVLTF. The CDR3 DNA follows: TGTGCCAGCAGAGCCGGTTTCTCTGGGGCCAACGTCCTGACTTTC.

This clonotype appeared many times. The rearrangement joins TRBV28 to TRBJ1-5; 8 nucleotides align to TRBD1. From germline, CDR1 is MDHEN and CDR2 SYDVKM. The V and J ends lost 6 bases and 5 bases, in that order; junction bases with no gene match: 15. The CDR3 totals 17 residues. The CDR3 sequence: CASSPWAGGAGYQPQHF. The CDR3 bases are TGTGCCAGCAGCCCTTGGGCAGGGGGCGCGGGATATCAGCCCCAGCATTTT.

This clonotype was found a few times. The chain is built from TRBV4-3 and TRBJ1-1; perhaps TRBD1 as D (6 bases). The germline V gene has CDR1 LGHNA and CDR2 YSLEER. The ends were cut back, 1 base at V and 5 bases at J, with 14 bases in the middle. The CDR3 is made up of 15 amino acids. CDR3 loop: CASSQGGGVETEAFF. In DNA form, the CDR3 reads TGCGCCAGCAGCCAAGGAGGGGGGGTGGAGACTGAAGCTTTCTTT.

This clonotype appeared many times. The chain has TRBV29-1 and TRBJ1-2, with TRBD1 matching 12 bases. This CDR3 comprises 13 residues. The germline V gene encodes CDR1 SQVTM and CDR2 ANQGSEA. V was clipped by 6 bases and J by 7 bases; unmatched bases: 6. The CDR3 region is CSVLGQGARGYTF. The CDR3 DNA reads TGCAGCGTACTGGGACAGGGGGCGCGTGGCTACACCTTC.

This clonotype was counted a few times. This chain uses TRBV28 with TRBJ1-1; a weak D match, TRBD1 (5 bases). Trimming removed 7 bases at V and 11 bases at J, with 14 bases between. Germline CDR1 reads MDHEN; CDR2 reads SYDVKM. The CDR3 has 11 residues. In DNA, the CDR3 is TGTGCCAGCAACCGAGGACATTCGGCTTTCTTT. Amino acid sequence: CASNRGHSAFF.

The chain has TRBV4-1 and TRBJ1-6; 11 bases line up with TRBD1. The length of the CDR3 is 15 residues. CDR1 is MGHRA, CDR2 YSYEKL, per germline. With V trimmed by 3 bases and J by 10 bases, 5 bases remained unmatched. CDR3 sequence reads: CASSQPGQGGSPLHF. Written as DNA, the CDR3 is TGCGCCAGCAGCCAGCCGGGACAGGGGGGATCACCCCTCCACTTT.

This clonotype turned up a few times. This is likely a read error, given that the CDR3 carries no conserved phenylalanine or tryptophan at its end. The DNA is omitted, as the CDR3 cannot be located on it reliably, and the CDR3 follows TCRdb's listing. The genes are TRBV6-4 and TRBJ1-4. The CDR3 region is 10 residues in length, termini included. Germline CDR1 reads MRHNA; CDR2 reads SNTAGT. CDR3 region: CASRLAWASH.

This clonotype was seen only a few times. This chain joins TRBV28 and TRBJ2-6; 8 nucleotides align to TRBD1. The CDR3 sequence is 17 residues long. CDR1 and CDR2 (germline): MDHEN, SYDVKM. V lost 5 bases, J lost 3 bases, and 9 bases stayed unmatched. CDR3: CASSPRGQGFGANVLTF. The CDR3, as DNA: TGTGCCAGCAGTCCCCGAGGACAGGGCTTTGGGGCCAACGTCCTGACTTTC.

This clonotype turned up a few times. The chain couples TRBV6-5 to TRBJ1-3; possibly TRBD1 for D (6 bases). The CDR3 length is 13 residues. The germline gives CDR1 MNHEY, CDR2 SVGAGI. V lost 5 bases and J 3 bases, leaving 8 bases between the germline ends. For the CDR3, the DNA is TGTGCCAGCAGTCGGGACATTGGAAACACCATATATTTT. As protein: CASSRDIGNTIYF.